The 29 T cell receptor beta chains reported below all come from one sample, sequenced in a study of regulatory T cells in long-lasting Graves disease. As for time point: newly diagnosed GD, antithyroid drugs for less than 3 months. The TCR library was made from RNA extracted from PBMCs. For TCR beta, libraries came from iRepertoire HTBI primers and Arm-PCR of CDR3 regions. MiXCR, applied by TCRdb to the multiplex PCR reads, yields one record per CDR3 protein. The sample yields more than 450,000 distinct CDR3 sequences, roughly 15% seen once. This sample also appeared in a second study, on T cells in Graves' hyperthyroidism and ophthalmopathy.

The sample in question was peripheral blood mononuclear cells (PBMCs), obtained at new diagnosis, from a patient treated with antithyroid drugs. The receptors were sampled from a man in his forties with Graves disease.

This clonotype was detected ten times or more. The gene calls are TRBV6-2 or TRBV6-3 and TRBJ2-1; either TRBD1 or TRBD2 may fit D (6 bases each). The germline V gene has CDR1 MNHEY and CDR2 SVGEGT. V shed 2 bases and J shed 7 bases, with 21 bases lying between them. There are 17 residues in the CDR3. The CDR3 bases are TGTGCCAGCAGTTACCCCCATAGTAGCGGAGGGGGAAATGAGCAGTTCTTC. Translating it yields CASSYPHSSGGGNEQFF.

This clonotype was found a few times. J is TRBJ1-5 and V is TRBV30; 9 bases map to TRBD1. The CDR3 spans 17 residues. CDR1 is GTSNPN, CDR2 SVGIG, per germline (reference sequence). Trimming cost V 2 bases and J 2 bases; bases outside gene matches: 10. CDR3 protein: CAWSFGQGSLGNQPQHF. The CDR3 nucleotides are TGTGCCTGGAGTTTCGGACAGGGGAGTTTGGGCAATCAGCCCCAGCATTTT.

In its sample, this clonotype was seen many times. The chain couples TRBV12-3 or TRBV12-4 to TRBJ2-1; 7 bases match TRBD2. The CDR3 has 13 amino acids. After removal of 3 bases from V and 9 bases from J, the junction contained 5 bases not matched to a gene. CDR3 amino acids: CASSFSREGEQFF. In nucleotides, the CDR3 is TGTGCCAGCAGTTTTAGCAGGGAGGGTGAGCAGTTCTTC.

This clonotype has a count of ten or more. This chain uses TRBV28 with TRBJ1-1; D call uncertain. Trimming cost V 1 base and J 4 bases, with 13 bases left between them. Germline CDR1 MDHEN, CDR2 SYDVKM. CDR3 length: 15 residues. As DNA, the CDR3 is TGTGCCAGCAGTTTATCCGTAGGGTACGGCACTGAAGCTTTCTTT. Its protein product is CASSLSVGYGTEAFF. The complete variable domain, with remaining parts taken from reference TRBV28 and TRBJ1-1, reads DVKVTQSSRYLVKRTGEKVFLECVQDMDHENMFWYRQDPGLGLRLIYFSYDVKMKEKGDIPEGYSVSREKKERFSLILESASTNQTSMYLCASSLSVGYGTEAFFGQGTRLTVV.

This clonotype occurred many times. The chain couples TRBV29-1 to TRBJ2-7, with 9 bases fitting TRBD2. The V segment lost 0 bases and the J segment 6 bases; nucleotides outside the gene matches: 9. Germline values: CDR1 SQVTM, CDR2 ANQGSEA. The CDR3 runs 15 residues. As DNA, the CDR3 is TGCAGCGTTGAAGATGTTCGCGGGGGGGGCGCCGAGCAGTACTTC. Translated: CSVEDVRGGGAEQYF.

This clonotype was picked up many times. This chain uses TRBV6-1 with TRBJ1-2; D unclear. V was clipped by 0 bases and J by 5 bases, with 13 bases between them. The CDR3 is made up of 15 amino acids. Germline lookup yields CDR1 MNHNS and CDR2 SASEGT. The CDR3 sequence: CASSEARNARYGYTF. The CDR3 DNA reads TGTGCCAGCAGTGAAGCGAGGAACGCGCGGTATGGCTACACCTTC.

This clonotype was found many times. The chain uses TRBV30 and TRBJ1-5; D not resolved. The CDR3 contains 14 residues. Germline values: CDR1 GTSNPN, CDR2 SVGIG (reference sequence). The V end lost 3 bases, the J end lost 2 bases, and 11 bases lay between the germline ends. CDR3 residues: CAWSPGMGNQPQHF. The DNA for the CDR3 is TGTGCCTGGAGCCCGGGAATGGGCAATCAGCCCCAGCATTTT.

This clonotype has only a few counts. V usage is TRBV6-5 and J usage is TRBJ2-2; 14 bases match TRBD2. The germline CDR1 and CDR2 sequences are MNHEY and SVGAGI. CDR3 length: 16 residues. Trimming cost V 4 bases and J 7 bases; bases outside gene matches: 5. The CDR3 DNA reads as TGTGCCAGCAGTTGGAGACTAGCGGGAGGGAGCGGGGAGCTGTTTTTT. It is translated as CASSWRLAGGSGELFF.

This clonotype showed up many times. The chain has TRBV7-9 and TRBJ2-7, with TRBD1 identical over 7 bases. V lost 2 bases to trimming and J lost 6 bases; unmatched junction nucleotides: 7. CDR1 and CDR2 (germline): SEHNR, FQNEAQ (reference sequence). This CDR3 comprises 14 residues. CDR3 residues: CASSLRQGAPEQYF. CDR3 DNA sequence: TGTGCCAGCAGCTTAAGACAGGGAGCGCCCGAGCAGTACTTC.

The sample holds many counts of this clonotype. J is TRBJ2-7 and V is TRBV18, with a tentative D call TRBD2 (5 bases). The CDR3 has 14 residues. Germline assignment: CDR1 KGHSH and CDR2 LQKENI. V was cut by 1 base and J by 3 bases, with 10 bases left in between. The CDR3 coding sequence is TGTGCCAGCTCACCACGGGCGGCGGGCTACGAGCAGTACTTC. It specifies CASSPRAAGYEQYF.

This clonotype has ten or more counts. The chain joins TRBV7-9 to TRBJ1-5, with 9 nucleotides matching TRBD1. The J segment lost 2 bases and the V segment lost 8 bases, leaving 7 bases of the junction unmatched. Germline V lookup: CDR1 SEHNR, CDR2 FQNEAQ (reference sequence). The CDR3 length is 15 residues. The CDR3 is CASQRDRVGNQPQHF. DNA of the CDR3: TGTGCCAGCCAGAGGGACAGGGTTGGCAATCAGCCCCAGCATTTT.

Only a few counts were recorded for this clonotype. CDR3 sequence reads: CASRSLILAGVADTQYF. In nucleotides, the CDR3 is TGTGCCAGTAGATCCCTGATCCTAGCGGGAGTGGCAGATACGCAGTATTTT. The chain recombines TRBV19 with TRBJ2-3; 10 bases match TRBD2. This CDR3 comprises 17 residues. The germline V gene has CDR1 LNHDA and CDR2 SQIVND (reference sequence). The J segment lost 4 bases and the V segment lost 6 bases, leaving 13 bases of the junction unmatched.

This clonotype was found a few times. The J gene is TRBJ2-2, the V gene TRBV14; 9 positions agree with TRBD1. This CDR3 has 16 residues. The ends lost 2 bases at V and 9 bases at J; junction bases unmatched: 10. In germline, CDR1 is SGHDN, CDR2 FVKESK. The DNA of the CDR3 is TGTGCCAGCAGCCAAACCGGGACAGGGATAGACTGGGAGCTGTTTTTT. It yields the protein CASSQTGTGIDWELFF.

In its sample, this clonotype was seen many times. The V and J genes are TRBV12-3 or TRBV12-4 and TRBJ2-1, with 10 bases fitting TRBD1. The junction had 10 bases not matched to a gene; V was cut back by 5 bases and J by 9 bases. The CDR3 is 15 amino acids. The CDR3: CASSLGTGVGSEQFF. CDR3 nucleotides: TGTGCCAGCAGTCTTGGGACAGGGGTGGGTTCTGAGCAGTTCTTC.

Ten or more counts support this clonotype. The chain employs TRBV12-3 or TRBV12-4 and TRBJ2-7; 16 bases agree with TRBD2. V was clipped by 5 bases and J by 5 bases; unmatched bases: 9. There are 17 residues in the CDR3. The CDR3 DNA reads as TGTGCCAGCAGTCCTGGGACTAGCGGGAGGGCGCGGCACGAGCAGTACTTC. Protein sequence: CASSPGTSGRARHEQYF.

The sample holds many counts of this clonotype. V is TRBV11-3 and J is TRBJ1-6, with D uncertain. The ends were cut back, 2 bases at V and 10 bases at J, with 9 bases in the middle. This CDR3 has 13 residues. Germline V lookup: CDR1 SGHNT, CDR2 YENEEA. DNA of the CDR3: TGTGCCAGCAGCTTAAAAGAAGGGTCACCCCTCCACTTT. Residues: CASSLKEGSPLHF. The entire variable domain, with the rest obtained from reference TRBV11-3 and TRBJ1-6, is as follows: EAGVVQSPRYKIIEKKQPVAFWCNPISGHNTLYWYLQNLGQGPELLIRYENEEAVDDSQLPKDRFSAERLKGVDSTLKIQPAELGDSAVYLCASSLKEGSPLHFGNGTRLTVT.

This clonotype was detected ten times or more. The chain combines TRBV5-1 with TRBJ2-3; D is unclear. The CDR3 contains 14 residues. V lost 4 bases and J lost 0, with 9 bases in between. The germline V gene encodes CDR1 SGHRS and CDR2 YFSETQ. CDR3 loop: CASSPFASTDTQYF. In nucleotides, the CDR3 is TGCGCCAGCAGCCCATTTGCTAGCACAGATACGCAGTATTTT. The variable domain in full, completed from reference TRBV5-1 and TRBJ2-3, reads KAGVTQTPRYLIKTRGQQVTLSCSPISGHRSVSWYQQTPGQGLQFLFEYFSETQRNKGNFPGRFSGRQFSNSRSEMNVSTLELGDSALYLCASSPFASTDTQYFGPGTRLTVL.

This clonotype was counted ten times or more. V usage is TRBV28 and J usage is TRBJ1-5, with TRBD1 identical over 8 bases. This CDR3 comprises 17 residues. Germline trimming cut 6 bases from V and 5 bases from J; bases unmatched to any gene: 15. Per germline, CDR1 MDHEN and CDR2 SYDVKM. CDR3 sequence: CASRRGGGGRGHQPQHF. The CDR3, as DNA: TGTGCCAGCAGACGGGGGGGTGGGGGCAGGGGGCATCAGCCCCAGCATTTT.

As concerns this clonotype: The junction differs from germline at one of its ends, possibly a read error. This rearrangement joins TRBV28 to TRBJ2-7, with 8 bases aligning to TRBD1. The CDR3 is 13 residues long. Germline V gives CDR1 MDHEN, CDR2 SYDVKM. The CDR3 DNA follows: TGTGCCAGCAGTTTATCGGGACAGGCCATCCTCCACTTC. Translating gives CASSLSGQAILHF. Full variable domain (outside the CDR3, taken from reference TRBV28 and TRBJ2-7): DVKVTQSSRYLVKRTGEKVFLECVQDMDHENMFWYRQDPGLGLRLIYFSYDVKMKEKGDIPEGYSVSREKKERFSLILESASTNQTSMYLCASSLSGQAILHFGPGTRLTVT.

Ten or more counts support this clonotype. The genes are TRBV18 and TRBJ2-3; 7 bases match TRBD1. The J segment lost 6 bases and the V segment lost 6 bases, leaving 12 bases of the junction unmatched. Germline V CDR1 and CDR2: KGHSH, LQKENI. This CDR3 spans 15 amino acids. The CDR3: CASSRQGQYSDTQYF. The CDR3 bases are TGTGCCAGCTCGCGACAGGGACAGTATTCCGATACGCAGTATTTT.

This clonotype was recorded a few times. V and J are TRBV24-1 and TRBJ1-2, with 7 bases that match TRBD1. Germline V lookup: CDR1 KGHDR, CDR2 SFDVKD. Trimming cost V 5 bases and J 4 bases; bases outside gene matches: 6. The CDR3 spans 14 residues. The CDR3 protein is CATSAGQETYGYTF. CDR3 DNA sequence: TGTGCCACCAGTGCAGGACAGGAAACCTATGGCTACACCTTC.

A remark on this clonotype: Relative to the germline gene, one junction end is altered; a read error may explain this. The gene calls are TRBV3-1 and TRBJ1-1; D possibly corresponds to TRBD1 (6 bases). The CDR3 sequence is 13 residues long. CDR1 is LGHDT and CDR2 is YNNKEL in the germline V gene (reference sequence). CDR3 loop: CASSLNGGTGAFF. As DNA, the CDR3 is TGTGCCAGCAGTCTCAACGGGGGCACTGGAGCTTTCTTT.

The table lists this clonotype with many counts. J is TRBJ2-7 and V is TRBV6-5, with D possibly being TRBD2 (6 bases). The germline V and J ends were trimmed by 0 bases and 11 bases, with 20 bases remaining between them. This CDR3 is 15 amino acids long. Germline CDR1 MNHEY, CDR2 SVGAGI. The CDR3: CASSYSGTALREKYF. The CDR3 DNA sequence: TGTGCCAGCAGTTACTCCGGGACTGCTCTCCGGGAGAAGTACTTC.

V is TRBV24-1 and J is TRBJ2-1; D may be TRBD1 (5 bases). V gave up 9 bases and J gave up 5 bases, with 16 bases separating them. The germline CDR1 and CDR2 sequences are KGHDR and SFDVKD. The CDR3 sequence is 14 residues long. The CDR3 coding sequence is TGTGCCACCCAGGGCGACATCACCGACAATGAGCAGTTCTTC. It codes for CATQGDITDNEQFF.

This clonotype is a singleton in its sample. The chain carries TRBV7-3 and TRBJ2-2; 9 bases map to TRBD2. Germline loops: CDR1 SGHTA, CDR2 FQGTGA. The CDR3 is made up of 16 amino acids. V trimming: 5 bases; J trimming: 6 bases; junction bases outside the gene matches: 10. The CDR3 DNA reads TGTGCCAGCAGCCTTCGGGTTAGCGGGAGCCCCGGGGAGCTGTTTTTT. Translated, it gives CASSLRVSGSPGELFF.

The rearrangement links TRBV5-1 to TRBJ2-1, with D perhaps TRBD1 or TRBD2 (6 bases each). Germline V gives CDR1 SGHRS, CDR2 YFSETQ. The CDR3 covers 16 residues. V shed 4 bases and J shed 8 bases, with 22 bases lying between them. The CDR3 reads CASSARGLLGGDEQFF. CDR3 bases: TGCGCCAGCAGCGCAAGGGGACTCCTAGGGGGAGATGAGCAGTTCTTC.

Only a few counts were recorded for this clonotype. This sequence may be a read error, since a much larger clone differs from it by one base. This chain joins TRBV3-1 and TRBJ1-1; D gene uncertain. CDR3 size: 11 residues. Germline CDR1 and CDR2: LGHDT and YNNKEL (reference sequence). The CDR3: CASSSTNRASF. The CDR3 bases are TGTGCCAGCAGCAGTACCAACCGAGCTTCCTTT. Using reference TRBV3-1 and TRBJ1-1 for the parts outside the CDR3, the full variable domain is DTAVSQTPKYLVTQMGNDKSIKCEQNLGHDTMYWYKQDSKKFLKIMFSYNNKELIINETVPNRFSPKSPDKAHLNLHINSLELGDSAVYFCASSSTNRASFGQGTRLTVV.

In this sample, this clonotype turned up many times. The chain uses TRBV7-9 and TRBJ2-3, with 11 bases identical to TRBD2. Losses at the gene ends were 4 bases for V and 2 bases for J; bases not matched to a gene: 8. The germline V gene has CDR1 SEHNR and CDR2 FQNEAQ (reference sequence). This CDR3 is 17 amino acids long. Here the CDR3 DNA reads TGTGCCAGCAGCTCTACAACACTAGCGGGAGTCACAGATACGCAGTATTTT. It is translated as CASSSTTLAGVTDTQYF.

This clonotype showed up many times. The chain links TRBV20-1 to TRBJ2-4; D is ambiguous. V was cut by 5 bases and J by 0 bases, with 11 bases left in between. Germline V gives CDR1 DFQATT, CDR2 SNEGSKA (reference sequence). The CDR3 runs to 14 residues. The CDR3 coding sequence is TGCAGTGCTCCCGCCGAACTAGCCAAAAACATTCAGTACTTC. It specifies CSAPAELAKNIQYF.